The entry below gives a single T cell receptor beta chain sequence along with its context. What it binds is not known. V gave up 1 base and J gave up 0 bases, with 12 bases separating them. CDR3 size: 16 residues. The germline CDR1 and CDR2 sequences are MNHEY and SMNVEV (reference sequence). The data stem from a study of T cell responses to AZD1222 COVID-19 vaccine. Study observations and caveats: Donors skewed white British and female; clonal diversity was possibly underestimated.

Some clones are missing from TCRdb's copy, which holds only in-frame ones; the method was immunoSEQ multiplex PCR. The sample has some 120,000 clones; around 83% are singletons. The sequence was collected from an adult in good health. Sequencing used peripheral blood, obtained on day 0 of AZD1222 vaccination. This chain connects TRBV27 to TRBJ1-1, with a weak D call TRBD1 (5 bases). CDR3 residues: CASSLLGGGMNTEAFF. Here the CDR3 DNA reads TGTGCCAGCAGTTTATTGGGGGGAGGTATGAACACTGAAGCTTTCTTT.